Each of the 13 T cell receptor beta chains below was sequenced from the same sample in a study of CD8 T cells in ankylosing spondylitis (dated by TCRdb to about 2017). Overall study results and their limits: A TCR beta motif of fewer than 10 highly homologous amino acid variants appeared characteristic of blood from ankylosing spondylitis patients.

Which antigens these TCRs recognize remains unknown. Receptor amplification or capture employed 5' RACE. Instrument on record: Illumina HiSeq 2500. TCRdb's own reprocessing of the public reads used fastp at Q25 and MiXCR and kept productive beta chains. Each record represents a unique CDR3 protein, reported with the most common genes and DNA among its rows. For this sample there are approximately 400,000 distinct CDR3 sequences; roughly 18% appear just once. Over 0.9% of the sample comes from the top ten. Sequenced: blood, either unsorted or a sorted T cell fraction (not recorded which). The receptors originated from a male donor with ankylosing spondylitis.

CDR3 sequence reads: CSASQGGRTDTQYF. CDR3 nucleotide sequence: TGCAGTGCTTCCCAGGGTGGCCGCACAGATACGCAGTATTTT. The chain combines TRBV20-1 with TRBJ2-3; perhaps TRBD1 as D (5 bases). The CDR3 runs to 14 residues. Germline V gives CDR1 DFQATT, CDR2 SNEGSKA (reference sequence). V dropped 5 bases and J dropped 1 base, with 13 bases sitting between them.

This clonotype has just a few counts. The V call is TRBV7-2, the J call TRBJ1-2, with D maybe TRBD1 (5 bases). Germline V CDR1 and CDR2: SGHTA, FQGNSA. CDR3 size: 16 residues. Trimming shortened V by 5 bases and J by 0 bases, and 16 bases separated the two germline ends. CDR3 sequence: CASSRRGGAANYGYTF. Here the CDR3 DNA reads TGTGCCAGCAGCCGACGGGGAGGGGCCGCTAACTATGGCTACACCTTC.

Notes on this clonotype: Likely a read error: the CDR3 ends without its conserved phenylalanine or tryptophan. This CDR3 reads CASSLARFGLAGGNTDTQYL. The CDR3, as DNA: TGTGCCAGCAGCTTAGCCAGGTTTGGACTAGCGGGAGGTAACACAGATACGCAGTATTTA. The V gene is TRBV7-2, the J gene TRBJ2-3, with TRBD2 identical over 14 bases. The CDR3 consists of 20 residues. CDR1 is SGHTA, CDR2 FQGNSA, per germline. V dropped 0 bases and J dropped 2; count of bases not matched to a gene: 10.

This clonotype turned up a few times. The gene calls are TRBV29-1 and TRBJ1-4, with 8 bases that match TRBD1. Unmatched junction bases numbered 4, after V lost 0 bases and J lost 7 bases. The CDR3 covers 14 residues. Germline CDR1 SQVTM, CDR2 ANQGSEA. The CDR3 bases are TGCAGCGTTGAAGACCCAGGGGGCACTGAAAAACTGTTTTTT. Translating it yields CSVEDPGGTEKLFF.

The chain carries TRBV4-3 and TRBJ2-1; the match to TRBD1 covers 9 bases. This CDR3 comprises 19 residues. Germline V gene sequence: CDR1 LGHNA, CDR2 YSLEER. The trim removed 0 bases at V and 7 bases at J, leaving 16 bases unmatched. As DNA, the CDR3 is TGCGCCAGCAGCCAAGATAGGCAGTTCGGGACAGGGACCGATAATGAGCAGTTCTTC. It is translated as CASSQDRQFGTGTDNEQFF.

The chain employs TRBV20-1 and TRBJ1-2; D ambiguous. This CDR3 comprises 13 residues. CDR1 is DFQATT, CDR2 SNEGSKA, per germline (reference sequence). V was cut by 0 bases and J by 0 bases, with 5 bases left in between. CDR3 nucleotide sequence: TGCAGTGCTAGAGATTCAGCTAACTATGGCTACACCTTC. Translation gives CSARDSANYGYTF.

This clonotype was seen more than once but under ten times. The chain uses TRBV3-1 and TRBJ1-6, with 9 bases lining up with TRBD1. This CDR3 is 16 amino acids long. V gave up 6 bases and J gave up 5 bases; unmatched junction bases: 8. Per the germline V gene, CDR1 is LGHDT and CDR2 is YNNKEL (reference sequence). The DNA for the CDR3 is TGTGCCAGCAGAAACCGGGACAGGGAAAATAATTCACCCCTCCACTTT. This sequence encodes CASRNRDRENNSPLHF.

In its sample, this clonotype was seen a few times. The chain recombines TRBV18 with TRBJ2-1; 9 nucleotides match TRBD2. J gave up 3 bases and V 6 bases, and 6 bases lay outside the gene matches. This CDR3 is 15 amino acids long. CDR1 KGHSH and CDR2 LQKENI come from the germline V gene. The CDR3, as DNA: TGTGCCAGCTCGGTAGCGGGAGTGATCTACAATGAGCAGTTCTTC. This gives the protein CASSVAGVIYNEQFF.

This clonotype showed up just a few times. The CDR3 loop is CASSQGASGGARTDTQYF. CDR3 sequence (DNA): TGTGCCAGCAGCCAAGGAGCTAGCGGGGGGGCCCGCACAGATACGCAGTATTTT. The chain carries TRBV14 and TRBJ2-3, with 12 nucleotides matching TRBD2. The junction had 6 bases not matched to a gene; V was cut back by 1 base and J by 1 base. This CDR3 has 18 amino acids. Germline V gene lookup returns CDR1 SGHDN and CDR2 FVKESK.

This clonotype was picked up a small number of times. This chain uses TRBV24-1 with TRBJ2-3, with 11 positions matching TRBD2. CDR1 and CDR2 (germline): KGHDR, SFDVKD. The V segment lost 4 bases and the J segment 6 bases; nucleotides outside the gene matches: 11. The CDR3 has 17 residues. The CDR3 protein is CATSDPGTSGLLDTQYF. The CDR3, as DNA: TGTGCCACCAGTGACCCCGGGACTAGCGGTCTCCTCGATACGCAGTATTTT.

This sequence joins TRBV2 and TRBJ1-4; the D gene is possibly TRBD1 (5 bases). V shed 8 bases and J shed 0 bases, with 16 bases lying between them. The CDR3 has 16 residues. Germline V gives CDR1 SNHLY, CDR2 FYNNEI. The CDR3 DNA sequence: TGTGCCAGCCGATGGGGGACCGCTCCAACTAATGAAAAACTGTTTTTT. Encoded protein: CASRWGTAPTNEKLFF.

The gene calls are TRBV7-8 and TRBJ2-1; D gene unclear. Trimming left V 6 bases short and J 4 bases short, with 7 bases between. The CDR3 spans 12 residues. In germline, CDR1 is SGHVS, CDR2 FQNEAQ. CDR3 bases: TGTGCCAGCAGGCCCGAGTACAATGAGCAGTTCTTC. Its translation is CASRPEYNEQFF.

The chain employs TRBV3-1 and TRBJ2-1; TRBD1 matches 7 bases. Germline V lookup: CDR1 LGHDT, CDR2 YNNKEL (reference sequence). The CDR3 has 14 residues. V lost 6 bases, J lost 4 bases, and 6 bases stayed unmatched. CDR3 coding DNA: TGTGCCAGCAGGCACTGGGGACAGTACAATGAGCAGTTCTTC. Translated: CASRHWGQYNEQFF.